This entry describes one T cell receptor (beta chain). Its antigen is not identified. Germline V gives CDR1 MNHEY, CDR2 SVGAGI. Trimming removed 0 bases from V and 5 bases from J, with 14 bases in between. The CDR3 contains 15 residues. This record belongs to a study of CD4 T cells in relation to SARS-CoV-2 and coronaviruses. Across the study: Convalescent donors were aged roughly 21 to 80, with median about 40 years.

The repertoire was sequenced with immunoSEQ multiplex PCR; TCRdb's copy has only in-frame clones and lacks some. The data hold 35,000 to 40,000 clones, with around 89% observed a single time. Whole-study results and caveats: Around 62% of donors had memory CD4+ clonotypes crossrecognizing SARS-CoV-2 and common cold coronavirus spike. Memory recall responses, not primary responses primed in culture, are what the assay detects.

The chain joins TRBV6-5 to TRBJ2-7, with D possibly matching TRBD2 (5 bases). This TCR was sampled from an adult with COVID-19. Sequencing was carried out using memory CD4+ T cells from PBMCs. CDR3 region: CASSYSSSGLNEQYF. The CDR3 DNA reads as TGTGCCAGCAGTTACTCGTCAAGCGGCCTAAACGAGCAGTACTTC.